The clone carrying this T cell receptor (beta chain) was observed at least ten times. Its antigen is unknown. These data originate in a study of T-cell memory formation after mild COVID-19. Overall study findings and caveats: CD4+ clones that contracted lay mainly in CM and EM; CD8+ ones lay in EMRA. Clones shrinking from day 15 to 85 showed even CD4/CD8 mixes; later expanders tilted CD4+.

TCRdb redid the calling of the 5' RACE reads with MiXCR, one entry per CDR3 protein. This sample has 120,000 to 150,000 distinct CDR3 sequences; 6% to 7% occur once, and the top ten carry more than 2%. This CDR3 has 20 amino acids. The sequenced sample consisted of PBMCs or a T cell subset sorted from them (not recorded which). This sequence joins TRBV21-1 and TRBJ2-1; the DNA was not compared with TRBD2, the D call given in the table. TRBV21-1 is a recognized pseudogene. The receptor was derived from an adult woman who had mild COVID-19 (a few samples of this study predate the infection). Cell type and time point are not known. The CDR3 DNA sequence: TGTGCCAGCAGCCCAAACCCGGGACTAGCGGGGGCCGCCCTCTACAATGAGCAGTTCTTC. The encoded protein is CASSPNPGLAGAALYNEQFF.